The 24 T cell receptor beta chains below come from one sample, sequenced in a study of T cells after yellow fever vaccination. TCRdb passed the 5' RACE reads through MiXCR, listing each CDR3 protein once. The sample carries some 240,000 distinct CDR3 sequences, approximately 3.2% recorded once. Material: CD4+ T cells sorted from PBMCs, obtained 10 days after the yellow fever booster vaccination. Source of these receptors: a man aged 18 to 29 who received the YFV17D yellow fever vaccine.

This clonotype has a count of ten or more. The genes are TRBV5-1 and TRBJ2-1, with D possibly TRBD1 on 6 matching bases. Germline-derived CDR1 and CDR2 are SGHRS and YFSETQ. This CDR3 is 16 amino acids long. The V and J ends lost 5 bases and 0 bases respectively, with 15 bases between them. For the CDR3, the DNA is TGCGCCAGCAGGTGGGGGCACCCGAGCTCCTACAATGAGCAGTTCTTC. It translates to CASRWGHPSSYNEQFF. Filled out from reference TRBV5-1 and TRBJ2-1, the complete variable domain reads KAGVTQTPRYLIKTRGQQVTLSCSPISGHRSVSWYQQTPGQGLQFLFEYFSETQRNKGNFPGRFSGRQFSNSRSEMNVSTLELGDSALYLCASRWGHPSSYNEQFFGPGTRLTVL.

This clonotype was counted many times. The rearrangement uses TRBV5-1 and TRBJ1-1, with a possible D match to TRBD1 (5 bases). CDR1 and CDR2 from the germline V gene are SGHRS and YFSETQ. Trimming took off 4 bases at V and 0 bases at J, with 10 bases between the two ends. This CDR3 region has 14 residues. This CDR3 reads CASSGGTVNTEAFF. The CDR3 DNA is TGCGCCAGCAGCGGGGGGACGGTGAACACTGAAGCTTTCTTT.

This clonotype was seen repeatedly, ten times or more. The V call is TRBV6-1, the J call TRBJ1-5; 10 nucleotides align to TRBD1. Germline trimming cut 5 bases from V and 10 bases from J; bases unmatched to any gene: 11. This CDR3 contains 15 residues. CDR1 is MNHNS and CDR2 is SASEGT in the germline V gene. CDR3 sequence reads: CASSRGGQGVYPQHF. The CDR3 DNA is TGTGCCAGCAGTCGAGGAGGACAGGGGGTATATCCCCAGCATTTT.

The J gene is TRBJ2-3, the V gene TRBV4-2; TRBD2 aligns across 10 bases. The CDR3 is 15 residues long. The V segment lost 4 bases and the J segment 6 bases; nucleotides outside the gene matches: 7. Germline lookup yields CDR1 LGHNA and CDR2 YNFKEQ. The CDR3 region has the DNA TGTGCCAGCAGCCTTACTAGCGGGGTGGCTGATACGCAGTATTTT. As protein: CASSLTSGVADTQYF.

This chain connects TRBV10-1 to TRBJ2-1, with D hard to call. CDR1 is WNHNN and CDR2 is SYGVQD in the germline V gene (reference sequence). Between the trimmed V and J ends, which lost 6 bases and 0 bases, there was a span of 3 bases. The CDR3 totals 12 residues. The CDR3 DNA follows: TGCGCCAGCAGCCGCTCCTACAATGAGCAGTTCTTC. Protein: CASSRSYNEQFF.

The table lists this clonotype with a few counts. The CDR3 loop reads CSATGPTNTEAFF. The DNA of the CDR3 is TGCAGTGCTACGGGGCCGACTAACACTGAAGCTTTCTTT. The gene calls are TRBV20-1 and TRBJ1-1; TRBD1 is a possible D gene (5 bases). Germline V CDR1 and CDR2: DFQATT, SNEGSKA (reference sequence). This CDR3 contains 13 residues. Trimming cost V 4 bases and J 2 bases, with 11 bases left between them.

With respect to this clonotype: A much larger clone is a single base away; this may be a read error. V gene TRBV7-9 combines with J gene TRBJ2-3, with 8 bases fitting TRBD2. Per germline, CDR1 SEHNR and CDR2 FQNEAQ (reference sequence). The CDR3 loop spans 15 amino acids. The CDR3 spells CASSYSGVSTDTQYF. The CDR3 DNA reads as TGCGCCAGCAGCTATAGCGGGGTTAGCACAGATACGCAGTATTTT.

There are a few counts of this clonotype. The V gene is TRBV4-3, the J gene TRBJ2-3; 12 bases map to TRBD2. Germline assignment: CDR1 LGHNA and CDR2 YSLEER. The CDR3 consists of 17 residues. J lost 3 bases, V lost 0 bases, and 4 bases had no gene match. CDR3 loop: CASSQEWLAGGTDTQYF. CDR3 DNA sequence: TGCGCCAGCAGCCAAGAGTGGCTAGCGGGGGGGACAGATACGCAGTATTTT.

This clonotype showed up just a few times. DNA of the CDR3: TGCAGCGTTGGGACAGGGGTTAACTATGGCTACACCTTC. This gives the protein CSVGTGVNYGYTF. The chain carries TRBV29-1 and TRBJ1-2; 9 bases agree with TRBD1. The CDR3 has 13 amino acids. Germline lookup yields CDR1 SQVTM and CDR2 ANQGSEA. The trim removed 4 bases at V and 1 base at J, leaving 1 base unmatched.

This clonotype came up many times. The chain joins TRBV10-3 to TRBJ2-1, with D maybe TRBD1 (6 bases). The CDR3 is 14 amino acids. Germline-derived CDR1 and CDR2 are ENHRY and SYGVKD. Trimming took 6 bases from V and 8 from J, leaving 17 bases between them. The CDR3 is CAISRQVQEDEQFF. CDR3 nucleotide sequence: TGTGCCATCAGCAGACAGGTCCAGGAGGATGAGCAGTTCTTC.

V is TRBV28 and J is TRBJ1-3; 7 bases agree with TRBD1. This CDR3 has 15 amino acids. The V gene's germline CDR1 is MDHEN and CDR2 SYDVKM. After removal of 5 bases from V and 0 bases from J, the junction contained 4 bases not matched to a gene. The CDR3 is CASSEGQFSGNTIYF. The CDR3, as DNA: TGTGCCAGCAGTGAGGGACAGTTCTCTGGAAACACCATATATTTT.

This clonotype was recorded a few times. The rearrangement links TRBV5-1 to TRBJ1-1; TRBD1 matches 8 bases. This CDR3 comprises 14 residues. The junction had 5 bases not matched to a gene; V was cut back by 3 bases and J by 4 bases. CDR1 and CDR2 (germline): SGHRS, YFSETQ. This chain's CDR3 is CASSSQGAGTEAFF. CDR3 sequence (DNA): TGCGCCAGCAGCTCTCAGGGGGCAGGCACTGAAGCTTTCTTT.

The gene calls are TRBV7-2 and TRBJ1-1; unclear D gene. This CDR3 is 14 amino acids long. With 8 bases removed from V and 4 bases from J, the gap between germline ends came to 17 bases. Germline CDR1 and CDR2: SGHTA and FQGNSA. CDR3 DNA: TGTGCCAGCCGGGCCCAGCGAATTATCACTGAAGCTTTCTTT. Translated: CASRAQRIITEAFF.

The genes are TRBV6-5 and TRBJ2-5, with 8 nucleotides matching TRBD1. Germline CDR1 and CDR2: MNHEY and SVGAGI. This CDR3 contains 15 residues. V gave up 4 bases and J gave up 5 bases; unmatched junction bases: 9. The CDR3 spells CASSSRDRRGETQYF. As DNA, the CDR3 is TGTGCCAGCAGTTCCCGGGACAGGAGGGGGGAGACCCAGTACTTC.

This clonotype has a count of ten or more. The genes are TRBV7-3 and TRBJ2-1; tentatively, D is TRBD2 (5 bases). Per the germline V gene, CDR1 is SGHTA and CDR2 is FQGTGA. Trimming pared 5 bases from V and 1 base from J, leaving 18 bases between. This CDR3 region has 17 residues. The CDR3 sequence: CASSPILGRGSYNEQFF. The CDR3 region has the DNA TGTGCCAGCAGCCCCATACTAGGCCGAGGGTCCTACAATGAGCAGTTCTTC. The full variable domain, rest sourced from reference TRBV7-3 and TRBJ2-1, is GAGVSQTPSNKVTEKGKYVELRCDPISGHTALYWYRQSLGQGPEFLIYFQGTGAADDSGLPNDRFFAVRPEGSVSTLKIQRTERGDSAVYLCASSPILGRGSYNEQFFGPGTRLTVL.

The sample holds a few counts of this clonotype. This chain joins TRBV5-1 and TRBJ2-2; TRBD1 matches 8 bases. Germline CDR1 and CDR2: SGHRS and YFSETQ. The CDR3 sequence is 15 residues long. V gave up 4 bases and J gave up 0 bases; unmatched junction bases: 2. In DNA, the CDR3 is TGCGCCAGCAGCGGGACAGGACCGAACACCGGGGAGCTGTTTTTT. This translates into CASSGTGPNTGELFF.

This clonotype was found many times. The V and J genes are TRBV9 and TRBJ2-3; TRBD2 matches 9 bases. Germline V lookup: CDR1 SGDLS, CDR2 YYNGEE. After removal of 4 bases from V and 1 base from J, the junction contained 4 bases not matched to a gene. The CDR3 has 15 amino acids. The CDR3 here is CASSPQRGGTDTQYF. The CDR3 DNA follows: TGTGCCAGCAGCCCCCAGCGGGGGGGCACAGATACGCAGTATTTT.

A few counts support this clonotype. This rearrangement joins TRBV21-1 to TRBJ2-4; the D call TRBD1 from the table was never checked on the DNA. TRBV21-1 is annotated as a pseudogene. This CDR3 contains 15 residues. CDR3 bases: TGTGCCAGGGACAGAAGGGGGGTAGCCAAAAACATTCAGTACTTC. It is translated as CARDRRGVAKNIQYF.

The CDR3 protein is CSARVGGGATGNTIYF. The CDR3 DNA reads TGCAGTGCTAGAGTAGGGGGAGGGGCGACTGGAAACACCATATATTTT. V gene TRBV20-1 combines with J gene TRBJ1-3; tentative D call: TRBD1 (6 bases). This CDR3 spans 16 amino acids. With 1 base removed from V and 2 bases from J, the gap between germline ends came to 15 bases. Per the germline V gene, CDR1 is DFQATT and CDR2 is SNEGSKA (reference sequence).

Ten or more counts support this clonotype. The genes are TRBV5-1 and TRBJ2-6, with TRBD2 as a possible D gene (6 bases). This CDR3 has 14 residues. Germline CDR1 reads SGHRS; CDR2 reads YFSETQ. With 6 bases removed from V and 3 bases from J, the gap between germline ends came to 10 bases. CDR3 region: CASNQGGGANVLTF. The DNA for the CDR3 is TGCGCCAGCAACCAGGGAGGTGGGGCCAACGTCCTGACTTTC.

This clonotype was seen ten or more times. This rearrangement joins TRBV7-2 to TRBJ1-1; D call uncertain. V gave up 4 bases and J gave up 2 bases, with 8 bases separating them. The CDR3 extends over 13 amino acids. Looked up from germline, CDR1 is SGHTA and CDR2 is FQGNSA. CDR3 DNA sequence: TGTGCCAGCAGCTCAAACCTAAACACTGAAGCTTTCTTT. This encodes CASSSNLNTEAFF. Drawing the rest from reference TRBV7-2 and TRBJ1-1, the complete variable domain is GAGVSQSPSNKVTEKGKDVELRCDPISGHTALYWYRQSLGQGLEFLIYFQGNSAPDKSGLPSDRFSAERTGGSVSTLTIQRTQQEDSAVYLCASSSNLNTEAFFGQGTRLTVV.

The CDR3 DNA is TGTGCCAGCAGCCTAGAGGCAGGGGTTGGGTCCTACGAGCAGTACTTC. Amino acid sequence: CASSLEAGVGSYEQYF. V is TRBV7-2 and J is TRBJ2-7; TRBD1 is a possible D gene (6 bases). V was trimmed by 5 bases and J by 1 base, leaving 18 bases between them. The CDR3 totals 16 residues. CDR1 is SGHTA, CDR2 FQGNSA, per germline.

The table lists this clonotype with many counts. CDR3 nucleotides: TGTGCCAGCAGCCAAAGGGGCAGGGGAAGAGGCCAGCCCCAGCATTTT. Protein product: CASSQRGRGRGQPQHF. The J gene is TRBJ1-5, the V gene TRBV16; possibly TRBD1 for D (6 bases). This CDR3 has 16 residues. CDR1 and CDR2 from the germline V gene are KGHSY and FQNENV. V lost 2 bases to trimming and J lost 7 bases, with 18 bases between them.

This clonotype was seen a few times. The chain has TRBV5-4 and TRBJ1-1; 8 bases match TRBD1. The CDR3 spans 14 residues. Germline assignment: CDR1 SGHNT and CDR2 YYREEE (reference sequence). The J segment lost 3 bases and the V segment lost 1 base, leaving 2 bases of the junction unmatched. CDR3 sequence: CASSLLGQDTEAFF. In DNA, the CDR3 is TGTGCCAGCAGCTTGTTGGGACAGGACACTGAAGCTTTCTTT.